The TCR beta chain described here comes from a study of T cell responses to AZD1222 COVID-19 vaccine. General study points: Elevations in Spike-specific TCR breadth and depth followed administration of two AZD1222 doses. White British donors predominated, females outnumbered males, and clonal diversity was possibly underestimated.

A word on this clone: What it binds is unknown.

Clones were sequenced by immunoSEQ multiplex PCR, and TCRdb holds only the in-frame ones, with some missing. The sample records approximately 160,000 clones, 88% being singletons. The ends were cut back, 2 bases at V and 5 bases at J, with 10 bases in the middle. Germline lookup yields CDR1 MDHEN and CDR2 SYDVKM. The CDR3 consists of 13 residues. The rearrangement uses TRBV28 and TRBJ2-7, with D hard to call. The sequences come from peripheral blood, collected on day 0 of AZD1222 vaccination. The sequence was collected from an adult in good health. The CDR3 DNA reads TGTGCCAGCAGTTTACTACCCCCCCACGAGCAGTACTTC. This sequence encodes CASSLLPPHEQYF.